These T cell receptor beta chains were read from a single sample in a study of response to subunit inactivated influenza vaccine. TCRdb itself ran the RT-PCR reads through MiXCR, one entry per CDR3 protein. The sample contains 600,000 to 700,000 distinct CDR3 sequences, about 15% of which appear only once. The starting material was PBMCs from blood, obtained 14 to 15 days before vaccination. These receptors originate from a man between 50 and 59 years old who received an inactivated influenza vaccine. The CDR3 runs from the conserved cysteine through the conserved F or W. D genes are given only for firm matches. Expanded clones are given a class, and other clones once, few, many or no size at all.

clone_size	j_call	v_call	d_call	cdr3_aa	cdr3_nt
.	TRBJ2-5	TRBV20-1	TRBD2	CSASFSGVGETQYF	TGCAGTGCTAGTTTTAGCGGGGTTGGAGAGACCCAGTACTTC
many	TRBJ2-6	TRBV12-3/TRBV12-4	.	CASRTGKYSGANVLTF	TGTGCCAGCAGGACGGGTAAATACTCTGGGGCCAACGTCCTGACTTTC
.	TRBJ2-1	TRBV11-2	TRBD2	CASSPWGTRDNEQFF	TGTGCCAGCAGCCCGTGGGGGACTAGAGACAATGAGCAGTTCTTC
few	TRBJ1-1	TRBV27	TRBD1	CASGDRRTEAFF	TGTGCCAGCGGGGACAGGCGCACTGAAGCTTTCTTT
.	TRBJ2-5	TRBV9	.	CASSRRVQTQETQYF	TGTGCCAGCAGTCGCCGCGTTCAGACCCAAGAGACCCAGTACTTC
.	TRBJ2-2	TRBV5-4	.	CASSPWGLTGELFF	TGTGCCAGCAGCCCCTGGGGCCTCACCGGGGAGCTGTTTTTT
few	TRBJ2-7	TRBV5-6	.	CASSLMGSGPYEQYF	TGTGCCAGCAGCTTGATGGGGAGCGGCCCCTACGAGCAGTACTTC
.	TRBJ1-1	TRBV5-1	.	CASGETGGTEAFF	TGCGCCAGCGGGGAAACCGGGGGCACTGAAGCTTTCTTT
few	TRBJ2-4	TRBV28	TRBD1	CASSLPLRLGTAKNIQYF	TGTGCCAGCAGTTTGCCCCTTCGGCTCGGGACAGCTAAAAACATTCAGTACTTC
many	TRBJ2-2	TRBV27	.	CASSHPTGVNTGELFF	TGTGCCAGCAGTCACCCGACAGGAGTGAACACCGGGGAGCTGTTTTTT
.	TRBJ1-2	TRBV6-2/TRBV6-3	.	CASTPSGQLYGYTF	TGTGCCAGCACCCCATCCGGACAGCTCTATGGCTACACCTTC
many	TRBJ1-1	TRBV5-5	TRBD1	CASSGGQGRAGNTEAFF	TGTGCCAGCAGCGGTGGACAGGGGAGAGCGGGGAACACTGAAGCTTTCTTT
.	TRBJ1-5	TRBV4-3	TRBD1	CASSQIWTGYQPQHF	TGCGCCAGCAGCCAGATATGGACAGGGTATCAGCCCCAGCATTTT
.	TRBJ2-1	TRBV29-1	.	CSVVRAHEQFF	TGCAGCGTTGTCAGGGCCCATGAGCAGTTCTTC
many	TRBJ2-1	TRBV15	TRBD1	CATSIDNRGSYNEQFF	TGTGCCACCAGCATTGACAACAGGGGCTCCTACAATGAGCAGTTCTTC
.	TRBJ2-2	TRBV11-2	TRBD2	CASTGTRYRTGELFF	TGTGCCAGCACCGGGACTAGATATCGCACCGGGGAGCTGTTTTTT
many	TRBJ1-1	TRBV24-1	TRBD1	CATRETGLNTEAFF	TGTGCCACCAGGGAGACAGGGTTGAACACTGAAGCTTTCTTT
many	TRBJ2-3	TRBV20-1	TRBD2	CSAVPGLAMADTQYF	TGCAGTGCTGTCCCGGGACTAGCGATGGCAGATACGCAGTATTTT
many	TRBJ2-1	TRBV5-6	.	CASSLRAGQIYNEQFF	TGTGCCAGCAGCTTGCGGGCCGGACAAATCTACAATGAGCAGTTCTTC
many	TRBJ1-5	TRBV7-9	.	CASSLAGTNQPQHF	TGTGCCAGCAGCTTAGCAGGGACCAATCAGCCCCAGCATTTT